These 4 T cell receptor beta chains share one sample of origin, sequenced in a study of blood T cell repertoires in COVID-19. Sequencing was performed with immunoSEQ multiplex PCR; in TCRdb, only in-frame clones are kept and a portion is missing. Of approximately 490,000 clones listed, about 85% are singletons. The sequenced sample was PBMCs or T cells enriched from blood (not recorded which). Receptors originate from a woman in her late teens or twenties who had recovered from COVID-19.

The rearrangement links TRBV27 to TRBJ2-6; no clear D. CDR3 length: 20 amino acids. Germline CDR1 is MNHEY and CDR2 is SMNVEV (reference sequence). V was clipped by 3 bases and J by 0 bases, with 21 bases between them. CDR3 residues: CASSFIGSTRSHSGANVLTF. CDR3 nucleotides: TGTGCCAGCAGTTTCATAGGTAGCACAAGGTCCCACTCTGGGGCCAACGTCCTGACTTTC.

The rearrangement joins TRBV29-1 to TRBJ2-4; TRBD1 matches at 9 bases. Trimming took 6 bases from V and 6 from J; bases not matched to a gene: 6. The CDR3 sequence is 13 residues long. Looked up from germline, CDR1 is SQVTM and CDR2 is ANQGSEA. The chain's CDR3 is CSVETGGANIQYF. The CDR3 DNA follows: TGCAGCGTGGAGACAGGGGGGGCAAACATTCAGTACTTC.

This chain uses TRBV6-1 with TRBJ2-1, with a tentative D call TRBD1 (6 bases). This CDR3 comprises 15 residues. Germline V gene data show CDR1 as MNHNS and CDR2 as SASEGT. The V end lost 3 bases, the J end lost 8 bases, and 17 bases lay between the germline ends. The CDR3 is CASSDRAGDRDEQFF. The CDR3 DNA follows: TGTGCCAGCAGTGACCGGGCAGGGGATAGGGATGAGCAGTTCTTC.

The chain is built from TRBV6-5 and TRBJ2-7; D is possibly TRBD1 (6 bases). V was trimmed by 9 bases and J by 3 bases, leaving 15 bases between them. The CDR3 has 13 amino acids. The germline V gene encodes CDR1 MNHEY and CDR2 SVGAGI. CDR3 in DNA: TGTGCCAGTCGGACAGCCGGGGTCTACGAGCAGTACTTC. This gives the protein CASRTAGVYEQYF.